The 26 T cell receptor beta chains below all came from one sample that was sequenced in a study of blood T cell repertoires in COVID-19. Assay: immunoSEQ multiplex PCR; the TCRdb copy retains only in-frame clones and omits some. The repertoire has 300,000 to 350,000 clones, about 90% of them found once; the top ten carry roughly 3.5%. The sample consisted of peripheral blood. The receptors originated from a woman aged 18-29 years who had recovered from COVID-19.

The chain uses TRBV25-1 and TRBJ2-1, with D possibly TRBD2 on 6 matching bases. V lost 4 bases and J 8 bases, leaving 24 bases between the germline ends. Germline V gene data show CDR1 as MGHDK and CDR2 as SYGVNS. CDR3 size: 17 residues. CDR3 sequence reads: CASSGGRGIWRDHEQFF. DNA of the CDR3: TGTGCCAGCAGTGGCGGACGGGGGATTTGGAGGGACCATGAGCAGTTCTTC.

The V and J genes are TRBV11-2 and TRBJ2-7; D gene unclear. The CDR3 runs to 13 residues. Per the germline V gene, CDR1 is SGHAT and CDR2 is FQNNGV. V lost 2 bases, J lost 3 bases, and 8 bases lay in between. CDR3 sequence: CASSLSKVYEQYV. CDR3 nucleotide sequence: TGTGCCAGCAGCTTATCTAAAGTCTACGAGCAGTACGTC.

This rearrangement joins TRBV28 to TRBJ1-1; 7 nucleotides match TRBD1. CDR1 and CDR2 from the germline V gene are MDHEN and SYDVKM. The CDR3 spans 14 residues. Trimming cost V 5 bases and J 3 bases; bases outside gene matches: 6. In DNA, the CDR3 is TGTGCCAGCAGTACAGGGGCGATGGACACTGAAGCTTTCTTT. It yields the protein CASSTGAMDTEAFF. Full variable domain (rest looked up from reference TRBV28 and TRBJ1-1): DVKVTQSSRYLVKRTGEKVFLECVQDMDHENMFWYRQDPGLGLRLIYFSYDVKMKEKGDIPEGYSVSREKKERFSLILESASTNQTSMYLCASSTGAMDTEAFFGQGTRLTVV.

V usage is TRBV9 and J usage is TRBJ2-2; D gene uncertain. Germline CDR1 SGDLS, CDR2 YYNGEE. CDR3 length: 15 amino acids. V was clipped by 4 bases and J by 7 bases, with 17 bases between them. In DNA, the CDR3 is TGTGCCAGCAGCCTCGGTCCTGCCGTCATCGGGGAGCTGTTTTTT. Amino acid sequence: CASSLGPAVIGELFF. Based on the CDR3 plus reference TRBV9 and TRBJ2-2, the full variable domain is DSGVTQTPKHLITATGQRVTLRCSPRSGDLSVYWYQQSLDQGLQFLIQYYNGEERAKGNILERFSAQQFPDLHSELNLSSLELGDSALYFCASSLGPAVIGELFFGEGSRLTVL.

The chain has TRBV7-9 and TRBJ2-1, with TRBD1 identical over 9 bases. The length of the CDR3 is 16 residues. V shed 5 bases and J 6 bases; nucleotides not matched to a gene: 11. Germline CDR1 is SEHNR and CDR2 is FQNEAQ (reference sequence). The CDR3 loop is CASSPTLGQGTNEQFF. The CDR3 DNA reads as TGTGCCAGCAGCCCCACACTGGGACAGGGCACCAATGAGCAGTTCTTC. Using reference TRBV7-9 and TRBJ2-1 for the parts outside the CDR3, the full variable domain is DTGVSQNPRHKITKRGQNVTFRCDPISEHNRLYWYRQTLGQGPEFLTYFQNEAQLEKSRLLSDRFSAERPKGSFSTLEIQRTEQGDSAMYLCASSPTLGQGTNEQFFGPGTRLTVL.

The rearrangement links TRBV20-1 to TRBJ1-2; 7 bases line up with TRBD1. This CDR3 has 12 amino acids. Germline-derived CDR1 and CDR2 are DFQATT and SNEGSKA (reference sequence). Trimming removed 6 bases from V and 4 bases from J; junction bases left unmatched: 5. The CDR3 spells CSASTGVYGYTF. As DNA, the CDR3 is TGCAGTGCGAGTACAGGGGTCTATGGCTACACCTTC.

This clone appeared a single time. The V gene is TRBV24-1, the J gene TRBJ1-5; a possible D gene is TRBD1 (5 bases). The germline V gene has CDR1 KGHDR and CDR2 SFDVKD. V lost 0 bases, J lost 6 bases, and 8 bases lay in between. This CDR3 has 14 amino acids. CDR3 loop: CATSDLDSTQPQHF. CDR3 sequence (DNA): TGTGCCACCAGTGATTTGGACAGTACTCAGCCCCAGCATTTT.

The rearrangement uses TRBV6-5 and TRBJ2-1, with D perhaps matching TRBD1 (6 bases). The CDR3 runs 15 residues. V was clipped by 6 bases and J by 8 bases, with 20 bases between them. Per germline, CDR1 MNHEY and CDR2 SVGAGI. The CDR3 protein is CASRVGQSVWYEQFF. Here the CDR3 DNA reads TGTGCCAGCAGAGTAGGACAGTCGGTCTGGTATGAGCAGTTCTTC.

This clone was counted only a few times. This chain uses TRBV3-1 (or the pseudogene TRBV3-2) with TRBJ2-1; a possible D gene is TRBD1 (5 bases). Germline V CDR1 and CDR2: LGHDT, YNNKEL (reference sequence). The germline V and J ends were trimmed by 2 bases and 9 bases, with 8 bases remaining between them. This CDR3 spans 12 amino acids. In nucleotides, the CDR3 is TGTGCCAGCAGCCAACAGGGTACTGAGCAGTTCTTC. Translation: CASSQQGTEQFF.

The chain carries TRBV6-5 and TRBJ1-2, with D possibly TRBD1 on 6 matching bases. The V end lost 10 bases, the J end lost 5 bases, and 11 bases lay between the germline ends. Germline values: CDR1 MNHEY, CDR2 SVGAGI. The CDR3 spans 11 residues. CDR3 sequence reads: CATGAGYGYTF. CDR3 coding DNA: TGTGCCACAGGGGCTGGATATGGCTACACCTTC.

Here the CDR3 DNA reads TGCGCCAGCAGCTTGACAGGGGGCGGTCAGCCCCAGCATTTT. This translates into CASSLTGGGQPQHF. V and J are TRBV5-1 and TRBJ1-5; 9 bases align to TRBD1. The CDR3 has 14 amino acids. Germline trimming cut 1 base from V and 6 bases from J; bases unmatched to any gene: 2. From germline, CDR1 is SGHRS and CDR2 YFSETQ.

CDR3 sequence: CASSLVSSSDTQYF. The CDR3 DNA is TGTGCCAGCAGCTTAGTATCTAGTTCAGATACGCAGTATTTT. V and J are TRBV7-2 and TRBJ2-3; no clear D. V was clipped by 1 base and J by 4 bases, with 9 bases between them. The CDR3 extends over 14 amino acids. The germline V gene encodes CDR1 SGHTA and CDR2 FQGNSA.

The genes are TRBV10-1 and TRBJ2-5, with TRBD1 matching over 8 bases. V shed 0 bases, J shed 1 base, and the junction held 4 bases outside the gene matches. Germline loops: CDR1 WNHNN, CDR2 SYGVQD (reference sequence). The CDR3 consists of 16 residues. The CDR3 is CASSESIGQGQETQYF. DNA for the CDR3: TGCGCCAGCAGTGAGTCTATTGGACAGGGCCAAGAGACCCAGTACTTC.

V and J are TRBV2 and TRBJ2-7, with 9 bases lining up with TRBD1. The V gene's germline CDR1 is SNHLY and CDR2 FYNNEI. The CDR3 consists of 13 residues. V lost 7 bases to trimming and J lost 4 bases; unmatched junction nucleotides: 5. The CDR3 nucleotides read TGTGCCAGCAATTCGGGACAGGGATACGAGCAGTACGTC. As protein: CASNSGQGYEQYV.

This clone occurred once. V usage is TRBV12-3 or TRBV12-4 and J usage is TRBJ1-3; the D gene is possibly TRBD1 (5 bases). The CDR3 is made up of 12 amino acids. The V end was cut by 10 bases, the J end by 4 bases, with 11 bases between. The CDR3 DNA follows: TGTGCCATGGGGGGGTCAGGAAACACCATATATTTT. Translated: CAMGGSGNTIYF.

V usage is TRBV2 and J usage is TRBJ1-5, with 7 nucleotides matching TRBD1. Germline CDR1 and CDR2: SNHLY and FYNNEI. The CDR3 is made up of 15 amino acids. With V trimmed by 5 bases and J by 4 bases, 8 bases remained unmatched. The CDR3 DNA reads TGTGCCAGCAGTCCTGACAGGGTCCTTAATCAGCCCCAGCATTTT. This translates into CASSPDRVLNQPQHF.

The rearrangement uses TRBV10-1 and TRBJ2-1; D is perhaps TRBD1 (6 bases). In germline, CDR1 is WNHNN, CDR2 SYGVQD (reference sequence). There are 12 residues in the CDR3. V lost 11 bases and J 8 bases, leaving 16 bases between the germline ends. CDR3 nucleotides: TGCGCCTGTAAGGGGGTTCGGGATGAGCAGTTCTTC. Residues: CACKGVRDEQFF.

The CDR3 is CASSESGVLGETQYF. In DNA, the CDR3 is TGTGCCAGCAGTGAGTCGGGGGTTCTCGGCGAGACCCAGTACTTC. The chain combines TRBV6-1 with TRBJ2-5, with TRBD2 as a possible D gene (6 bases). The CDR3 length is 15 residues. Germline V lookup: CDR1 MNHNS, CDR2 SASEGT. V was trimmed by 3 bases and J by 5 bases, leaving 16 bases between them.

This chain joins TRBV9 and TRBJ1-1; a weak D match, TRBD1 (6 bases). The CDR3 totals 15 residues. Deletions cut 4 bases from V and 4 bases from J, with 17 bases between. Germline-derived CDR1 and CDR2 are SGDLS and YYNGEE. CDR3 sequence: CASSKGGRDRTEAFF. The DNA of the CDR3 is TGTGCCAGCAGCAAAGGGGGTCGGGATCGCACTGAAGCTTTCTTT. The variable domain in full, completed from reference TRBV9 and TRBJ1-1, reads DSGVTQTPKHLITATGQRVTLRCSPRSGDLSVYWYQQSLDQGLQFLIQYYNGEERAKGNILERFSAQQFPDLHSELNLSSLELGDSALYFCASSKGGRDRTEAFFGQGTRLTVV.

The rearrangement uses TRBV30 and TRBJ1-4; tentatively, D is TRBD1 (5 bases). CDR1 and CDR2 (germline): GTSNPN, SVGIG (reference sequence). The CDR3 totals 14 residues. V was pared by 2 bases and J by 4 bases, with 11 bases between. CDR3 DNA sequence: TGTGCCTGGAGTCGGGGCGGGATTAATGAAAAACTGTTTTTT. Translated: CAWSRGGINEKLFF.

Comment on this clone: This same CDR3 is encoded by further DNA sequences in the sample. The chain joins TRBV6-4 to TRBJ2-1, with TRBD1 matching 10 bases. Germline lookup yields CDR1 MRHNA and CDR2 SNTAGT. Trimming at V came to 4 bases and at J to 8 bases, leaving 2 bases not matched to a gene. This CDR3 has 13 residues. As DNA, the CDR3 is TGTGCCAGCAGTGTGGACAGGGGGGATGAGCAGTTCTTC. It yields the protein CASSVDRGDEQFF.

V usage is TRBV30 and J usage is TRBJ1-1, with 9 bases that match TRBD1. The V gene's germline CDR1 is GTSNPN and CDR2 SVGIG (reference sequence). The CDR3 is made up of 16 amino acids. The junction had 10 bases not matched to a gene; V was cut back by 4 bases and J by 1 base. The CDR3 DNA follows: TGTGCCTGGAAGCATTGGACAGGGGCACAGAACACTGAAGCTTTCTTT. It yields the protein CAWKHWTGAQNTEAFF.

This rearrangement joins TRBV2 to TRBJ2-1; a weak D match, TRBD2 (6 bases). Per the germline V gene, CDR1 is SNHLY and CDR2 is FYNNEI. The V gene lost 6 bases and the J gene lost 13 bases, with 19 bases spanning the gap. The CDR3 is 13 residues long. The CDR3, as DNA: TGTGCCAGCAGCCCGCGGGTGGGGAGGTCACAGTTCTTC. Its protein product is CASSPRVGRSQFF.

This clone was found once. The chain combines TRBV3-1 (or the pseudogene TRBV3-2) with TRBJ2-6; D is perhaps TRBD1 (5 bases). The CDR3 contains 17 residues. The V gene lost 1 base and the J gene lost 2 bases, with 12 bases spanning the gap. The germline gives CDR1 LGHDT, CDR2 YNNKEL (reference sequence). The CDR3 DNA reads TGTGCCAGCAGCCAAGGGTCCCCAGGGCCTGGGGCCAACGTCCTGACTTTC. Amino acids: CASSQGSPGPGANVLTF.

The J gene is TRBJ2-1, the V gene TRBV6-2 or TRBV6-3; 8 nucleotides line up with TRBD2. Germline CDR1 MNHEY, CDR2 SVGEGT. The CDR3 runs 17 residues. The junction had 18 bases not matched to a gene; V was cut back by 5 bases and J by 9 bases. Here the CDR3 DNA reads TGTGCCAGCAGTACAGAATCGGGGGGGCTATACAATGGTGAGCAGTTCTTC. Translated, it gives CASSTESGGLYNGEQFF.

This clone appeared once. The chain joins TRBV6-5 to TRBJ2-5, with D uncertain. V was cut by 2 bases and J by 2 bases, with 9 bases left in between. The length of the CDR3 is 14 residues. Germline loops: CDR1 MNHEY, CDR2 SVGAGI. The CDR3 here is CASSYTTRQETQYF. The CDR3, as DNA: TGTGCCAGCAGTTACACGACACGACAAGAGACCCAGTACTTC.